This T cell receptor (beta chain) was captured in a study of blood T cell repertoires in COVID-19. Study at large: Italy, Spain and the United States were the sources of the convalescent and acute COVID-19 samples. The analysed material was cDNA or gDNA that came from T cells, B-cell-depleted T cells, or PBMCs.

This clone showed up just once. V trimming: 2 bases; J trimming: 8 bases; junction bases outside the gene matches: 9. The CDR3 is 15 amino acids. The germline V gene has CDR1 SGHRS and CDR2 YFSETQ. Authors' methods: For nucleated cells, counts were estimated from reference gene primer amplification. Profiling relied on immunoSEQ multiplex PCR, and the TCRdb table lists in-frame clones only, not all of them. V, J and clone size derive from that table, while D and trimming were established from the DNA sequence. The sample holds under 300,000 clones, approximately 85% seen once. The TCR originated in a human donor in a cohort sampled during active COVID-19. The V gene is TRBV5-1, the J gene TRBJ1-2; 10 bases map to TRBD1. The sequenced sample consisted of peripheral blood. The CDR3 is CASSFAGTGADGYTF. The CDR3 region has the DNA TGCGCCAGCAGCTTCGCCGGGACAGGGGCCGACGGCTACACCTTC. Variable domain in full (rest from reference TRBV5-1 and TRBJ1-2): KAGVTQTPRYLIKTRGQQVTLSCSPISGHRSVSWYQQTPGQGLQFLFEYFSETQRNKGNFPGRFSGRQFSNSRSEMNVSTLELGDSALYLCASSFAGTGADGYTFGSGTRLTVV.